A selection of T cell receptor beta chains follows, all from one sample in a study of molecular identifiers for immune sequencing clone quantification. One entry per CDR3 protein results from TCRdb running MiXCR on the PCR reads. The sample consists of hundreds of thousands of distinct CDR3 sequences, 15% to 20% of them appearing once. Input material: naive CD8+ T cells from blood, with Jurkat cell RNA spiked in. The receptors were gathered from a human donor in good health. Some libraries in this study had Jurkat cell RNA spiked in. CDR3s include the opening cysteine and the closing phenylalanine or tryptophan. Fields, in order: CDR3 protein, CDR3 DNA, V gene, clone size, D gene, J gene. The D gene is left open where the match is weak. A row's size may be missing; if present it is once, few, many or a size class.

CDR3 protein: CASSQDLTSGRPTFSQETQYF
CDR3 DNA: TGTGCCAGCAGCCAAGATCTGACTAGCGGGAGACCCACGTTTAGCCAAGAGACCCAGTACTTC
V gene: TRBV3-1
clone size: few
D gene: TRBD2
J gene: TRBJ2-5

CDR3 protein: CASSQLDTEAFF
CDR3 DNA: TGCGCCAGCAGCCAATTAGACACTGAAGCTTTCTTT
V gene: TRBV4-1
clone size: few
D gene: .
J gene: TRBJ1-1

CDR3 protein: CASSFRGIHEQYF
CDR3 DNA: TGTGCCAGCAGTTTTAGGGGAATCCACGAGCAGTACTTC
V gene: TRBV28
clone size: few
D gene: .
J gene: TRBJ2-7

CDR3 protein: CASSGTGELYF
CDR3 DNA: TGTGCCAGTAGTGGCACCGGGGAGCTGTATTTT
V gene: TRBV19
clone size: .
D gene: .
J gene: TRBJ2-2

CDR3 protein: CASSPPRGAEETQYF
CDR3 DNA: TGTGCCAGCTCACCTCCCCGGGGCGCTGAAGAGACCCAGTACTTC
V gene: TRBV18
clone size: many
D gene: .
J gene: TRBJ2-5

CDR3 protein: CASSPQPDGESYNEQFF
CDR3 DNA: TGTGCCAGCAGCCCTCAGCCGGACGGAGAGTCCTACAATGAGCAGTTCTTC
V gene: TRBV7-8
clone size: many
D gene: .
J gene: TRBJ2-1

CDR3 protein: CASAPWYF
CDR3 DNA: TGTGCCAGTGCCCCTTGGTACTTC
V gene: TRBV19
clone size: many
D gene: .
J gene: TRBJ2-5

CDR3 protein: CASSLSVAPGNSPLHF
CDR3 DNA: TGTGCCAGCAGTTTATCGGTCGCCCCGGGGAATTCACCCCTCCACTTT
V gene: TRBV27
clone size: many
D gene: .
J gene: TRBJ1-6

CDR3 protein: CSVDRGSSYNEQFF
CDR3 DNA: TGCAGCGTAGACAGGGGGAGCTCCTACAATGAGCAGTTCTTC
V gene: TRBV29-1
clone size: .
D gene: TRBD1
J gene: TRBJ2-1

CDR3 protein: CASSPGTGFAGELFF
CDR3 DNA: TGTGCCAGCAGCCCCGGGACTGGGTTCGCCGGGGAGCTGTTTTTT
V gene: TRBV7-7
clone size: .
D gene: .
J gene: TRBJ2-2

CDR3 protein: CASSLLAGPRDEQYF
CDR3 DNA: TGTGCCAGCAGCCTTTTAGCGGGGCCCCGGGACGAGCAGTACTTC
V gene: TRBV5-4
clone size: few
D gene: TRBD2
J gene: TRBJ2-7

CDR3 protein: CSVEPTSGGPTDTQYF
CDR3 DNA: TGCAGCGTTGAACCGACTAGCGGGGGGCCGACAGATACGCAGTATTTT
V gene: TRBV29-1
clone size: many
D gene: TRBD2
J gene: TRBJ2-3

CDR3 protein: CASSQETGPEYNSPLHF
CDR3 DNA: TGTGCCAGCAGCCAAGAAACGGGGCCGGAATATAATTCACCCCTCCACTTT
V gene: TRBV3-1
clone size: .
D gene: .
J gene: TRBJ1-6